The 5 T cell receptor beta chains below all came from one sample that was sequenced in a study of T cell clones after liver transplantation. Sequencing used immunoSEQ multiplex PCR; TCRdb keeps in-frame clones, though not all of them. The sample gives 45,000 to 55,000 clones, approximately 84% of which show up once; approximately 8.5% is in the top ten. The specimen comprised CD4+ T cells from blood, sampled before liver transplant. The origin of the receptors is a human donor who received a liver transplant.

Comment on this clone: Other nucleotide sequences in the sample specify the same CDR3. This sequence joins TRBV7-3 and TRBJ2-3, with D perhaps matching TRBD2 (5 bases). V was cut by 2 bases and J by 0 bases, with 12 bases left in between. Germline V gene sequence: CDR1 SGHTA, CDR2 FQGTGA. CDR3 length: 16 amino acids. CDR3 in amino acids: CASSLGSGRSTDTQYF. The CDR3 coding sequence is TGTGCCAGCAGCTTAGGGTCGGGGAGAAGCACAGATACGCAGTATTTT.

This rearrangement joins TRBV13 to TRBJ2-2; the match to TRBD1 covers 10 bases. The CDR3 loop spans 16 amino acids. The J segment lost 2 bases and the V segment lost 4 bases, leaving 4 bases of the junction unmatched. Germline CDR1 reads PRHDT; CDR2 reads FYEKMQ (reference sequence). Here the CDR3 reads CASSYGQGVNTGELFF. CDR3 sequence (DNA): TGTGCCAGCAGCTATGGACAGGGGGTAAACACCGGGGAGCTGTTTTTT.

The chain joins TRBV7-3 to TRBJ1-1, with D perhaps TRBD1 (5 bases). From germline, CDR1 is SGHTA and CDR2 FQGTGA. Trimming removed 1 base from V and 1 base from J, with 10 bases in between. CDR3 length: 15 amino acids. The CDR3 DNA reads TGTGCCAGCAGCTTAAATCAGGGTGCGAACACTGAAGCTTTCTTT. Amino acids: CASSLNQGANTEAFF.

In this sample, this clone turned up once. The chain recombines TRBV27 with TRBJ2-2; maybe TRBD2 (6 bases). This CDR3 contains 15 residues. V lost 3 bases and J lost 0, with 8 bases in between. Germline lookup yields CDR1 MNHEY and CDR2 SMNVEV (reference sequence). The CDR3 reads CASSFLATNTGELFF. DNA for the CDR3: TGTGCCAGCAGTTTCCTAGCGACGAACACCGGGGAGCTGTTTTTT.

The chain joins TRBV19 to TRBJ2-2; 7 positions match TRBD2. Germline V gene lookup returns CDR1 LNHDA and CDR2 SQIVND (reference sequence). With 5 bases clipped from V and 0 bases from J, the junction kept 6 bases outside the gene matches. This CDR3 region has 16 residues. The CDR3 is CASSSPAGTNTGELFF. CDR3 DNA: TGTGCCAGTAGTTCCCCAGCGGGAACGAACACCGGGGAGCTGTTTTTT.